The 25 T cell receptor beta chains reported below all come from one sample, sequenced in a study of blood T cell repertoires in COVID-19. The data were produced by immunoSEQ multiplex PCR, yet TCRdb's version contains in-frame clones alone and is incomplete. The sample consists of under 200,000 clones, more than 75% of them appearing once. The sample comprised PBMCs or T cells enriched from blood (not recorded which). The receptors were sampled from a woman aged 45-60 years who had recovered from COVID-19.

The V gene is TRBV9, the J gene TRBJ2-5; 9 positions agree with TRBD2. There are 15 residues in the CDR3. Germline V gene lookup returns CDR1 SGDLS and CDR2 YYNGEE. Trimming at V came to 6 bases and at J to 5 bases, leaving 11 bases not matched to a gene. CDR3 in DNA: TGTGCCAGCAATAGGCGGGGGGGATCTTTGGAGACCCAGTACTTC. The encoded protein is CASNRRGGSLETQYF. Complete variable domain (other parts from reference TRBV9 and TRBJ2-5): DSGVTQTPKHLITATGQRVTLRCSPRSGDLSVYWYQQSLDQGLQFLIQYYNGEERAKGNILERFSAQQFPDLHSELNLSSLELGDSALYFCASNRRGGSLETQYFGPGTRLLVL.

This clone has a handful of counts. The J gene is TRBJ1-2, the V gene TRBV4-3, with D possibly TRBD1 on 6 matching bases. In germline, CDR1 is LGHNA, CDR2 YSLEER. The length of the CDR3 is 13 residues. The V end lost 7 bases, the J end lost 5 bases, and 14 bases lay between the germline ends. This chain's CDR3 is CASTGDKRYGYTF. CDR3 coding DNA: TGCGCCAGCACCGGGGACAAACGGTATGGCTACACCTTC.

The chain employs TRBV7-3 and TRBJ1-1; the match to TRBD1 covers 8 bases. The CDR3 covers 14 residues. Germline V gene data show CDR1 as SGHTA and CDR2 as FQGTGA. V gave up 5 bases and J gave up 8 bases; unmatched junction bases: 10. The CDR3 here is CASSRTGTGKEAFF. DNA for the CDR3: TGTGCCAGCAGCCGGACAGGGACCGGGAAAGAAGCTTTCTTT.

The chain couples TRBV19 to TRBJ2-3; 9 bases line up with TRBD2. Germline CDR1 reads LNHDA; CDR2 reads SQIVND (reference sequence). CDR3 length: 16 residues. V lost 2 bases to trimming and J lost 4 bases; unmatched junction nucleotides: 7. DNA of the CDR3: TGTGCCAGTAGTATACGGCGGGGGGGTTCCCCAGATACGCAGTATTTT. It translates to CASSIRRGGSPDTQYF.

The CDR3 spells CASTAPGTSAHEQYF. The CDR3 coding sequence is TGTGCCAGCACTGCGCCCGGGACTAGCGCCCACGAGCAGTACTTC. This chain joins TRBV6-5 and TRBJ2-7; 10 bases align to TRBD2. The CDR3 consists of 15 residues. The germline gives CDR1 MNHEY, CDR2 SVGAGI. With V trimmed by 7 bases and J by 5 bases, 11 bases remained unmatched.

This chain joins TRBV2 and TRBJ1-2; tentative D call: TRBD1 (5 bases). This CDR3 has 14 residues. Germline V gene data show CDR1 as SNHLY and CDR2 as FYNNEI. V lost 4 bases, J lost 4 bases, and 13 bases lay in between. CDR3 in amino acids: CASSGGPAVYGYTF. CDR3 in DNA: TGTGCCAGCAGTGGGGGCCCGGCGGTCTATGGCTACACCTTC.

The rearrangement joins TRBV5-1 to TRBJ2-7, with D possibly matching TRBD1 (6 bases). The V end was cut by 3 bases, the J end by 3 bases, with 13 bases between. Germline assignment: CDR1 SGHRS and CDR2 YFSETQ. This CDR3 has 14 residues. The CDR3 nucleotides are TGCGCCAGCAGCTCCGGGACACTATTCTACGAGCAGTACTTC. Translating it yields CASSSGTLFYEQYF.

V is TRBV5-1 and J is TRBJ2-5, with TRBD2 matching over 10 bases. After removal of 1 base from V and 2 bases from J, the junction contained 8 bases not matched to a gene. The CDR3 is made up of 17 amino acids. CDR1 is SGHRS, CDR2 YFSETQ, per germline. DNA for the CDR3: TGCGCCAGCAGCTTGCCCTCAATAGCGGGGGGACAAGAGACCCAGTACTTC. Protein: CASSLPSIAGGQETQYF.

The CDR3 here is CASSGEVGEQFF. In DNA form, the CDR3 reads TGTGCCAGCAGCGGGGAGGTCGGTGAGCAGTTCTTC. This chain links TRBV6-6 with TRBJ2-1; weak D call: TRBD2 (6 bases). This CDR3 contains 12 residues. V shed 6 bases and J shed 9 bases, with 12 bases lying between them. Looked up from germline, CDR1 is MNHNY and CDR2 is SVGAGI (reference sequence).

CDR3 nucleotide sequence: TGTGCCAGCAGGTCCGTTGGGACAGGGAATGGCTACACCTTC. Translating gives CASRSVGTGNGYTF. The chain carries TRBV6-5 and TRBJ1-2, with 9 bases that match TRBD1. CDR1 and CDR2 (germline): MNHEY, SVGAGI. V lost 6 bases and J lost 6; bases outside the gene matches: 8. The CDR3 consists of 14 residues.

This sequence joins TRBV24-1 and TRBJ2-3, with no clear D. Germline V CDR1 and CDR2: KGHDR, SFDVKD. This CDR3 has 12 amino acids. The germline V and J ends were trimmed by 1 base and 6 bases, with 4 bases remaining between them. The CDR3 reads CATSDFRDTQYF. CDR3 sequence (DNA): TGTGCCACCAGTGATTTTCGGGATACGCAGTATTTT.

In this sample, this clone turned up once. The gene calls are TRBV6-2 or TRBV6-3 and TRBJ1-5; 9 positions agree with TRBD1. Per germline, CDR1 MNHEY and CDR2 SVGEGT. CDR3 size: 14 residues. Trimming at V came to 5 bases and at J to 7 bases, leaving 6 bases not matched to a gene. The CDR3 spells CASSNRDREQPQHF. The CDR3 DNA sequence: TGTGCCAGCAGTAACCGGGACAGGGAACAGCCCCAGCATTTT.

V is TRBV11-3 and J is TRBJ1-2; D uncertain. Germline CDR1 is SGHNT and CDR2 is YENEEA. The CDR3 length is 14 residues. V lost 1 base and J 2 bases, leaving 8 bases between the germline ends. The CDR3 loop reads CASSLAAENYGYTF. In nucleotides, the CDR3 is TGTGCCAGCAGCTTAGCCGCAGAAAACTATGGCTACACCTTC.

The CDR3: CASSPIVGEGYTF. The CDR3 bases are TGTGCCAGCTCACCAATCGTAGGGGAAGGCTACACCTTC. This rearrangement joins TRBV18 to TRBJ1-2, with D perhaps TRBD1 (5 bases). Trimming removed 2 bases at V and 8 bases at J, with 12 bases between. The CDR3 covers 13 residues. Germline CDR1 and CDR2: KGHSH and LQKENI. Full variable domain (rest looked up from reference TRBV18 and TRBJ1-2): NAGVMQNPRHLVRRRGQEARLRCSPMKGHSHVYWYRQLPEEGLKFMVYLQKENIIDESGMPKERFSAEFPKEGPSILRIQQVVRGDSAAYFCASSPIVGEGYTFGSGTRLTVV.

The chain uses TRBV28 and TRBJ1-2, with D possibly matching TRBD1 (6 bases). The germline gives CDR1 MDHEN, CDR2 SYDVKM. This CDR3 region has 13 residues. Trimming removed 3 bases at V and 4 bases at J, with 9 bases between. The CDR3 DNA reads TGTGCCAGCAGTTTGGGACACCTCTATGGCTACACCTTC. It yields the protein CASSLGHLYGYTF.

The chain carries TRBV4-3 and TRBJ2-4; 7 bases are a match to TRBD1. Germline V gives CDR1 LGHNA, CDR2 YSLEER. CDR3 length equals 17 residues. V was pared by 0 bases and J by 0 bases, with 5 bases of the junction left unmatched. The CDR3 spells CASSQDRQGVAKNIQYF. The DNA of the CDR3 is TGCGCCAGCAGCCAAGATCGGCAGGGGGTAGCCAAAAACATTCAGTACTTC.

The V gene is TRBV5-6, the J gene TRBJ2-6; D uncertain. V was shortened by 5 bases and J by 0 bases, with 12 bases between the two germline ends. CDR1 and CDR2 (germline): SGHDT, YYEEEE. The CDR3 extends over 16 amino acids. Here the CDR3 reads CASRRLRNSGANVLTF. The CDR3 DNA is TGTGCCAGCAGACGTCTGAGGAACTCTGGGGCCAACGTCCTGACTTTC.

This clone was detected a few times. The chain uses TRBV7-3 and TRBJ2-1; TRBD2 aligns across 13 bases. Germline trimming cut 5 bases from V and 3 bases from J; bases unmatched to any gene: 7. Per the germline V gene, CDR1 is SGHTA and CDR2 is FQGTGA. The CDR3 covers 17 residues. DNA for the CDR3: TGTGCCAGCAGCCCCGGGACTAGCGGGGTTGTCTACAATGAGCAGTTCTTC. It specifies CASSPGTSGVVYNEQFF.

The CDR3 loop is CASSFGTGGKAFF. In DNA form, the CDR3 reads TGTGCCAGCAGTTTTGGGACAGGGGGTAAAGCTTTCTTT. The chain carries TRBV27 and TRBJ1-1; 11 bases match TRBD1. CDR3 length: 13 amino acids. Germline CDR1 reads MNHEY; CDR2 reads SMNVEV (reference sequence). J gave up 9 bases and V 3 bases, and 3 bases lay outside the gene matches.

The chain combines TRBV19 with TRBJ2-2; no definite D call. Trimming stripped 2 bases from V and 5 bases from J, with 12 bases between. The CDR3 loop spans 15 amino acids. Germline assignment: CDR1 LNHDA and CDR2 SQIVND (reference sequence). CDR3 sequence reads: CASSILRPLTGELFF. The CDR3 bases are TGTGCCAGTAGTATACTGCGGCCGTTGACCGGGGAGCTGTTTTTT.

This clone is a singleton in its sample. The chain employs TRBV19 and TRBJ1-3; tentative D call: TRBD1 (5 bases). Germline values: CDR1 LNHDA, CDR2 SQIVND (reference sequence). V was cut by 3 bases and J by 2 bases, with 14 bases left in between. The CDR3 is 16 residues long. CDR3 residues: CASSIMSSGAGNTIYF. The CDR3 region has the DNA TGTGCCAGTAGTATTATGTCGTCGGGGGCTGGAAACACCATATATTTT.

This rearrangement joins TRBV3-1 (or the pseudogene TRBV3-2) to TRBJ1-1, with D possibly TRBD1 on 6 matching bases. V shed 6 bases and J shed 4 bases, with 12 bases lying between them. Germline CDR1 LGHDT, CDR2 YNNKEL (reference sequence). This CDR3 region has 13 residues. In nucleotides, the CDR3 is TGTGCCAGCAGGCCAGGGGAGGGCACTGAAGCTTTCTTT. It translates to CASRPGEGTEAFF.

The chain carries TRBV11-2 and TRBJ1-5, with D hard to call. This CDR3 has 15 amino acids. The V and J ends lost 1 base and 4 bases respectively, with 11 bases between them. Germline lookup yields CDR1 SGHAT and CDR2 FQNNGV. The CDR3 nucleotides are TGTGCCAGCAGCTTAGGTGTTACGGTGAATCAGCCCCAGCATTTT. Translated: CASSLGVTVNQPQHF.

J is TRBJ1-2 and V is TRBV2; 9 bases agree with TRBD1. The V gene end was trimmed by 8 bases and the J gene end by 8 bases; junction bases not matched to a gene: 6. This CDR3 contains 12 residues. CDR1 and CDR2 (germline): SNHLY, FYNNEI. CDR3 in amino acids: CASGQGWDGYTF. The DNA of the CDR3 is TGTGCCAGCGGACAGGGGTGGGACGGCTACACCTTC.

The V gene is TRBV6-5, the J gene TRBJ1-1; D might be TRBD1 (5 bases). The CDR3 runs to 14 residues. Looked up from germline, CDR1 is MNHEY and CDR2 is SVGAGI. V lost 6 bases and J lost 0, with 11 bases in between. CDR3 amino acids: CASSWQGMNTEAFF. The CDR3, as DNA: TGTGCCAGCAGCTGGCAGGGAATGAACACTGAAGCTTTCTTT.